This TCR beta chain was retrieved from a study of tumor-infiltrating lymphocytes in oesophageal squamous cell carcinoma. TCRdb re-derived calls from the PCR reads in MiXCR, one entry per CDR3 protein. The table has fewer than 15,000 distinct CDR3 sequences, 51% seen once; the top ten hold about 12%. Germline V gene lookup returns CDR1 SGHTA and CDR2 FQGNSA. V gave up 2 bases and J gave up 7 bases; unmatched junction bases: 14. The CDR3 is made up of 17 amino acids. The V gene is TRBV7-2, the J gene TRBJ2-1; TRBD2 agrees at 7 bases. The receptor comes from a female donor with esophageal squamous cell carcinoma. The specimen was blood. DNA for the CDR3: TGTGCCAGCAGCTTATTATTGATTGCGGGAGTAGCTAATGAGCAGTTCTTC. Translation: CASSLLLIAGVANEQFF.